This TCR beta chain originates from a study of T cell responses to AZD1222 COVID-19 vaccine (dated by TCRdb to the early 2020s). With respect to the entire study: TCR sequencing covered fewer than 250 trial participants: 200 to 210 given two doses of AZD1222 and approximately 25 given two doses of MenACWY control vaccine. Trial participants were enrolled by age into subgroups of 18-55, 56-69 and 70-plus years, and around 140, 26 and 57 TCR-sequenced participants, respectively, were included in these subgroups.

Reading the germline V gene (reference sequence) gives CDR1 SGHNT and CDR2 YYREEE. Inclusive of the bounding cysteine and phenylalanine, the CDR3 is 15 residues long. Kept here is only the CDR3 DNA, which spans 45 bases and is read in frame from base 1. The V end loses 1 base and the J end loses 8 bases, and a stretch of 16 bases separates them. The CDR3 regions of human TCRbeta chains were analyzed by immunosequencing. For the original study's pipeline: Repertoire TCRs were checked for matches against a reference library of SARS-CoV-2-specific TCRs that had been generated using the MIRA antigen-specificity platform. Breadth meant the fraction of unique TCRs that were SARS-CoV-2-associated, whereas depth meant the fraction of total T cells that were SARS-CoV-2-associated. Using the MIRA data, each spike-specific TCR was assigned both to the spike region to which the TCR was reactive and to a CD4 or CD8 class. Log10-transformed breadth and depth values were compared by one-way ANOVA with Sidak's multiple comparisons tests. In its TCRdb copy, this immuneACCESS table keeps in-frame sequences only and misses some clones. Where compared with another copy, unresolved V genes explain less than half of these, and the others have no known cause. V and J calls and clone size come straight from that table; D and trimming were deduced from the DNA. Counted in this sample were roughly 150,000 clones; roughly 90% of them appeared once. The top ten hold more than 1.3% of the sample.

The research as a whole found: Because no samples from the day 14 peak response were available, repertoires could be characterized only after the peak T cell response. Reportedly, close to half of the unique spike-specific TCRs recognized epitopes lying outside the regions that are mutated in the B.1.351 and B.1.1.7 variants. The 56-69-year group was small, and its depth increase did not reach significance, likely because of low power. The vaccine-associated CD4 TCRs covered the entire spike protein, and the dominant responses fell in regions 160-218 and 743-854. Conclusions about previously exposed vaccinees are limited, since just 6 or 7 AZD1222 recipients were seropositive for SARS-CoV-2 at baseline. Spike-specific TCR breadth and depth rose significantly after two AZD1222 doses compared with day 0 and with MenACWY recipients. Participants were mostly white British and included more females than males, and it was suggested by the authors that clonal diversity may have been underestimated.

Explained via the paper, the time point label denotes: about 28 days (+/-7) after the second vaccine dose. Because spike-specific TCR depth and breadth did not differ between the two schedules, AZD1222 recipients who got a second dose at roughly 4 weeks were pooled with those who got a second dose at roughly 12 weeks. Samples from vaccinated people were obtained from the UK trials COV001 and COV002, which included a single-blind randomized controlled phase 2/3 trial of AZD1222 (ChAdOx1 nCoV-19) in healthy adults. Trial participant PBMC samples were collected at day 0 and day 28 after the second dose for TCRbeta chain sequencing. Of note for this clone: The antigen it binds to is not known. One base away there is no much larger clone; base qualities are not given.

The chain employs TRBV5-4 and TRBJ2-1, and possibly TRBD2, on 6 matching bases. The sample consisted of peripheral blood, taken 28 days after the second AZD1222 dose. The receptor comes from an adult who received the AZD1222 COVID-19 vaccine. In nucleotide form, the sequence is TGTGCCAGCAGCTTGTTTGGGGGGAGGAATTATGAGCAGTTCTTC. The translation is CASSLFGGRNYEQFF.